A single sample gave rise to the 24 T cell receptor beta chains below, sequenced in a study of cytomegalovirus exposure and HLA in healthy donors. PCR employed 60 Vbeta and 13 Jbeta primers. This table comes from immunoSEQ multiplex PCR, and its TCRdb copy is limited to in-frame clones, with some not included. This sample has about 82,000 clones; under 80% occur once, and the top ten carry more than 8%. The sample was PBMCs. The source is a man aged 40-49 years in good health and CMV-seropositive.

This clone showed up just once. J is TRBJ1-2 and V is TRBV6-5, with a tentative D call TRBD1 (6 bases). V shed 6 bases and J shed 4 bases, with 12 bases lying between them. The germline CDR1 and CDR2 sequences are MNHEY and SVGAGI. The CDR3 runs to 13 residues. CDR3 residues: CASSDGQIYGYTF. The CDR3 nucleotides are TGTGCCAGCAGCGACGGACAGATCTATGGCTACACCTTC.

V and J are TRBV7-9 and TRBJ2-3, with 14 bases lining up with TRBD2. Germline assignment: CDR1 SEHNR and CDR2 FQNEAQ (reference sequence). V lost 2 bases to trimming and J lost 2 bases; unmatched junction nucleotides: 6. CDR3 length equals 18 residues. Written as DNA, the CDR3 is TGTGCCAGCAGCTTACTGACTAGCGGGGGGGCCGCCACAGATACGCAGTATTTT. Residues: CASSLLTSGGAATDTQYF.

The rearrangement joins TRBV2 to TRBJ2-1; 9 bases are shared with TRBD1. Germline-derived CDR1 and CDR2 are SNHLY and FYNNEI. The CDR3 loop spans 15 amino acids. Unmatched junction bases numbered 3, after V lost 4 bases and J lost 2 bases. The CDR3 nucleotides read TGTGCCAGCAGTGGGGGACAGGGCCCCTACAATGAGCAGTTCTTC. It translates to CASSGGQGPYNEQFF.

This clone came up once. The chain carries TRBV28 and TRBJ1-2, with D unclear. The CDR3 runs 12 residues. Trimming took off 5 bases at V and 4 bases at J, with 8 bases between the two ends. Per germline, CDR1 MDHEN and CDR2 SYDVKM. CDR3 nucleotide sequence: TGTGCCAGCAGTCCCACACGCTATGGCTACACCTTC. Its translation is CASSPTRYGYTF.

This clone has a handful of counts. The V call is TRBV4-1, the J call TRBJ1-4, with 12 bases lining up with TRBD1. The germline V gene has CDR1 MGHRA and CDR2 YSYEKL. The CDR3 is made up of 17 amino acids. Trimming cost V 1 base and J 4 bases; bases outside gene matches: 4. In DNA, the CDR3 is TGCGCCAGCAGCCAAGCGGGACAGGGGGCTGGTAATGAAAAACTGTTTTTT. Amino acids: CASSQAGQGAGNEKLFF.

The CDR3 loop is CASSVGLVGYNEQFF. CDR3 in DNA: TGTGCCAGCAGCGTAGGACTAGTTGGCTACAATGAGCAGTTCTTC. The J gene is TRBJ2-1, the V gene TRBV9, with D maybe TRBD2 (6 bases). There are 15 residues in the CDR3. CDR1 is SGDLS and CDR2 is YYNGEE in the germline V gene. The ends were cut back, 0 bases at V and 3 bases at J, with 10 bases in the middle.

Written as DNA, the CDR3 is TGTGCCAGCAGCCTAGAGCATAGGGGATCGCAGTATTTT. It encodes CASSLEHRGSQYF. V usage is TRBV14 and J usage is TRBJ2-3, with D maybe TRBD1 (5 bases). The CDR3 is 13 residues long. The germline V gene has CDR1 SGHDN and CDR2 FVKESK. The V end lost 4 bases, the J end lost 10 bases, and 15 bases lay between the germline ends.

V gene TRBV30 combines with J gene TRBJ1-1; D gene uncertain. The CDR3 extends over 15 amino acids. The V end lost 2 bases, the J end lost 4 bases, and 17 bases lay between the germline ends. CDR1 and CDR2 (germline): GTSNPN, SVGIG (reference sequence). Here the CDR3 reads CAWSPKSPTLTEAFF. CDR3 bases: TGTGCCTGGAGTCCCAAAAGCCCCACCCTCACTGAAGCTTTCTTT. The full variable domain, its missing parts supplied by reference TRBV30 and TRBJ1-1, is SQTIHQWPATLVQPVGSPLSLECTVEGTSNPNLYWYRQAAGRGLQLLFYSVGIGQISSEVPQNLSASRPQDRQFILSSKKLLLSDSGFYLCAWSPKSPTLTEAFFGQGTRLTVV.

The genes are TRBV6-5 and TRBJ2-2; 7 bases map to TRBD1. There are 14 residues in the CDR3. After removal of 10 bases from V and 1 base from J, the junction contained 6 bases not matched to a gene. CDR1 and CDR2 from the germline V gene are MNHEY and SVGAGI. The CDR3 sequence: CATTDRLNTGELFF. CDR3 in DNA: TGTGCCACCACGGACAGGTTGAACACCGGGGAGCTGTTTTTT.

CDR3 nucleotides: TGCACCAGCAGCCAAGCTAGCGGGAGGGGCACTGAGCAGTTCTTC. Translated: CTSSQASGRGTEQFF. The chain uses TRBV1 and TRBJ2-1; the tabulated D call, TRBD2, remains unverified against the DNA. TRBV1 is a listed pseudogene. This CDR3 region has 15 residues.

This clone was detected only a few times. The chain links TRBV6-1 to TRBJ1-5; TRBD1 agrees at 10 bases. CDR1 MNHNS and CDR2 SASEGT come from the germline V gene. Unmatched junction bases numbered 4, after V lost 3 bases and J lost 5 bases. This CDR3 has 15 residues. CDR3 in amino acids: CASSEGTGEYQPQHF. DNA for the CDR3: TGTGCCAGCAGTGAGGGGACAGGGGAATATCAGCCCCAGCATTTT.

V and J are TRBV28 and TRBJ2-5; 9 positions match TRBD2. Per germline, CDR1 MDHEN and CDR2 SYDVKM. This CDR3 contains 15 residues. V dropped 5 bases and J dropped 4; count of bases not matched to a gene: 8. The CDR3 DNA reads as TGTGCCAGCAGTCGTCTAGCGGGGACGGGAGAGACCCAGTACTTC. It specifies CASSRLAGTGETQYF. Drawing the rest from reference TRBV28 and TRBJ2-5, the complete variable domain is DVKVTQSSRYLVKRTGEKVFLECVQDMDHENMFWYRQDPGLGLRLIYFSYDVKMKEKGDIPEGYSVSREKKERFSLILESASTNQTSMYLCASSRLAGTGETQYFGPGTRLLVL.

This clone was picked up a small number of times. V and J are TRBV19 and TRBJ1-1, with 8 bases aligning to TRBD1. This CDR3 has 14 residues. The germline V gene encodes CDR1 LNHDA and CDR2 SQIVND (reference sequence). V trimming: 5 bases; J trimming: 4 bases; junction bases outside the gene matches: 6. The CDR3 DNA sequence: TGTGCCAGTAGTGTGGACAGGGCTGGCACTGAAGCTTTCTTT. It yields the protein CASSVDRAGTEAFF.

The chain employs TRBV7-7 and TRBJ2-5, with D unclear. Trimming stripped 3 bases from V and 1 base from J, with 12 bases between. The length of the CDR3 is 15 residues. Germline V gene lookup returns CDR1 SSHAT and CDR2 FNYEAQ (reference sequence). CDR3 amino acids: CASSFAQAPQETQYF. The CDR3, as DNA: TGTGCCAGCAGCTTTGCCCAAGCGCCCCAAGAGACCCAGTACTTC.

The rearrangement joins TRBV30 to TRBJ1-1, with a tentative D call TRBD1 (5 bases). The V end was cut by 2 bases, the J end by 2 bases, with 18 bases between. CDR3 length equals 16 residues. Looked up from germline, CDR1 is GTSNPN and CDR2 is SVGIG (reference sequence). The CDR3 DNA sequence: TGTGCCTGGAGTTCAATAAAGGGGCAGGGAAACACTGAAGCTTTCTTT. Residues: CAWSSIKGQGNTEAFF.

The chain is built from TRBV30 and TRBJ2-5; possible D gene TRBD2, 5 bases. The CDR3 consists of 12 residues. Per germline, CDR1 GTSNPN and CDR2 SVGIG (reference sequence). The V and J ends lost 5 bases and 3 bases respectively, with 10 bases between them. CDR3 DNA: TGTGCCTGGGACCCCGGGAAAGAGACCCAGTACTTC. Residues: CAWDPGKETQYF.

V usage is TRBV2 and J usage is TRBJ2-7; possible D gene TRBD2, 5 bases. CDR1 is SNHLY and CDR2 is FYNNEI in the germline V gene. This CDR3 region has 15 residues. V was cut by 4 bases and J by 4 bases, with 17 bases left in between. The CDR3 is CASSVRDRLLYEQYF. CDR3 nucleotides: TGTGCCAGCAGTGTCCGGGATCGCCTCTTATACGAGCAGTACTTC.

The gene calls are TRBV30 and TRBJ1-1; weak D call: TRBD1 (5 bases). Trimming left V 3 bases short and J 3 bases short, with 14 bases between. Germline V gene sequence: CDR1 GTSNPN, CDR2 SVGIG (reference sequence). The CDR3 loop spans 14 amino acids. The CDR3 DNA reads TGTGCCTGGAGCGGTCGTGGGGCGGACACTGAAGCTTTCTTT. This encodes CAWSGRGADTEAFF. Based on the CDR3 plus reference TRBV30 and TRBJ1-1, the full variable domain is SQTIHQWPATLVQPVGSPLSLECTVEGTSNPNLYWYRQAAGRGLQLLFYSVGIGQISSEVPQNLSASRPQDRQFILSSKKLLLSDSGFYLCAWSGRGADTEAFFGQGTRLTVV.

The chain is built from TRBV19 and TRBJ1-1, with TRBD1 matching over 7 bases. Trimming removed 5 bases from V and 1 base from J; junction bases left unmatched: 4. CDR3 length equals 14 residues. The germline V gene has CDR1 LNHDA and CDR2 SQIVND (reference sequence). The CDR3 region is CASSLDRQNTEAFF. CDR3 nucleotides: TGTGCCAGTAGTTTGGACAGGCAGAACACTGAAGCTTTCTTT.

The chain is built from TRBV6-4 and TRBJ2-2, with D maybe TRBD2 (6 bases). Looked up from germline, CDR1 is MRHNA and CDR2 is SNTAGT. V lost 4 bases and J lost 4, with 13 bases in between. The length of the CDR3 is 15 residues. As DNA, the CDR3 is TGTGCCAGCAGTGTGGTAGCGGAGGCCACCGGGGAGCTGTTTTTT. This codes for CASSVVAEATGELFF.

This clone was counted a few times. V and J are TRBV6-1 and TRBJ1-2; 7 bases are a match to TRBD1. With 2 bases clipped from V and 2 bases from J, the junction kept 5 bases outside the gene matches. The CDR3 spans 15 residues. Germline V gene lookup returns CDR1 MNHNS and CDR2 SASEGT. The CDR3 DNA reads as TGTGCCAGCAGTGAACGTGGGGGACAGAACTATGGCTACACCTTC. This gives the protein CASSERGGQNYGYTF.

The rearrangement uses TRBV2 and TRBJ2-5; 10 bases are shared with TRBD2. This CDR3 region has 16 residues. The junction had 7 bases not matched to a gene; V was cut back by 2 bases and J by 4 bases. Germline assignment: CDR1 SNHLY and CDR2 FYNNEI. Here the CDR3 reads CASSERRAGGPETQYF. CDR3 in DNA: TGTGCCAGCAGTGAAAGGCGAGCGGGGGGGCCAGAGACCCAGTACTTC.

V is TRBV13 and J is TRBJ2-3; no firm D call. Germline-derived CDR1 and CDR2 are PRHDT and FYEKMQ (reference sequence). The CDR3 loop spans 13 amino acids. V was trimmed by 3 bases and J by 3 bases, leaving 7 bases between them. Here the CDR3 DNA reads TGTGCCAGCAGCTTCGGAGAGACAGATACGCAGTATTTT. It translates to CASSFGETDTQYF.

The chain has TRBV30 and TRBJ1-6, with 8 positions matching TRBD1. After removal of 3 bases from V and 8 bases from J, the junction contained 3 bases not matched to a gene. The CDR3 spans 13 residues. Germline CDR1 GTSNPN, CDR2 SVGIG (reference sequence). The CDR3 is CAWRDRADSPLHF. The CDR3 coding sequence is TGTGCCTGGAGGGACAGGGCGGATTCACCCCTCCACTTT.